This is a list of T cell receptor beta chains from one sample in a study of blood T cell repertoires in COVID-19. Sequencing was performed with immunoSEQ multiplex PCR; in TCRdb, only in-frame clones are kept and a portion is missing. Seen here are roughly 290,000 clones, 80% to 90% observed once, and the top ten hold about 4.3%. Sequenced: PBMCs or T cells enriched from blood (not recorded which). These receptors all come from a woman in her 30s who had recovered from COVID-19. CDR3s include the opening cysteine and the closing phenylalanine or tryptophan. A D gene is named only where the DNA matches it firmly. Clone size is shown for a subset of rows, as once, few, many or a class of expanded clone.

>TRBJ1-5|NA|TRBV19|NA
TGTGCCAGTAGTATAACAGACTATAGCAATCAGCCCCAGCATTTT
CASSITDYSNQPQHF
>TRBJ1-4|NA|TRBV7-6|NA
TGTGCCAGCAGCCTACAACAGGGTTCAAATGAAAAACTGTTTTTT
CASSLQQGSNEKLFF
>TRBJ2-1|TRBD1|TRBV24-1|NA
TGTGCCACGAACTCCGGGACAGGGATGGATGAGCAGTTCTTC
CATNSGTGMDEQFF
>TRBJ1-1|TRBD1|TRBV2|once
TGTGCCAGCAGTGGACAGGGGGCGTCTGGAACTGAAGCTTTCTTT
CASSGQGASGTEAFF
>TRBJ2-4|TRBD1|TRBV3-1/TRBV3-2|NA
TGTGCCAGCAGCAGGGACAGAAAAAACATTCAGTACTTC
CASSRDRKNIQYF
>TRBJ1-2|NA|TRBV19|NA
TGTGCCAGTAGTATGTATCGGGATCGTCTCTATGGCTACACCTTC
CASSMYRDRLYGYTF
>TRBJ1-6|NA|TRBV7-9|NA
TGTGCCAGCAGCTTAGCGCTGGGAGGGAATTCACCCCTCCACTTT
CASSLALGGNSPLHF
>TRBJ1-2|NA|TRBV5-1|few
TGCGCCAGCAGCTTGGACGGTATGGGGGCTATCATATATGGCTACACCTTC
CASSLDGMGAIIYGYTF
>TRBJ2-3|NA|TRBV6-2/TRBV6-3|NA
TGTGCCAGCAGCCCCGGCCCCCCTCAACTAGCTCAGAGAAGATGGAACACGGCAGATACGCAGTATTTT
CASSPGPPQLAQRRWNTADTQYF
>TRBJ1-6|NA|TRBV2|NA
TGTGCCCGTATGGGGGACTTAGGTTCACCCCTCCACTTT
CARMGDLGSPLHF
>TRBJ2-1|TRBD1|TRBV6-4|few
TGTGCCAGCAGTGGTGGACAGGGCACCTACAATGAGCAGTTCTTC
CASSGGQGTYNEQFF
>TRBJ1-2|NA|TRBV28|NA
TGTGCCAGCATCCGAGACAGGTCCTATGGCTACACCTTC
CASIRDRSYGYTF
>TRBJ1-2|TRBD1|TRBV28|NA
TGTGCCAGCAGTTCACTAACCCGGGACAGGGGGCGATTACACTATGGCTACACCTTC
CASSSLTRDRGRLHYGYTF
>TRBJ1-4|NA|TRBV30|NA
TGTGCCTGGAATCGACTCGGGAGTGAAAAACTGTTTTTT
CAWNRLGSEKLFF
>TRBJ2-1|NA|TRBV19|once
TGTGCCAGTAGTAACCCGGGTGAGCAGTTCTTC
CASSNPGEQFF
>TRBJ2-7|NA|TRBV29-1|NA
TGCAGCGTTGACGTCCTGACAGGCAACGAGCAGTACTTC
CSVDVLTGNEQYF
>TRBJ2-7|NA|TRBV20-1|NA
TGCAGTGCTAGTGGTATAGCGGTCTCCTACGAGCAGTACTTC
CSASGIAVSYEQYF
>TRBJ2-5|TRBD1|TRBV28|NA
TGTGCCAGCAGTTTCCGCGGGACAGGGAAAGAGACCCAGTACTTC
CASSFRGTGKETQYF
>TRBJ1-3|NA|TRBV7-9|NA
TGTGCCAGCAGCACTGGACAGCTCTCTGGAAACACCATATATTTT
CASSTGQLSGNTIYF
>TRBJ1-2|NA|TRBV2|NA
TGTGCCAGCAGTGAAACCCGACAGGTGGATGGCTACACCTTC
CASSETRQVDGYTF
>TRBJ2-4|NA|TRBV7-8|NA
TGTGCCAGCAGCTTCGGGTCTCCTAGCAAAAACATTCAGTACTTC
CASSFGSPSKNIQYF
>TRBJ1-2|NA|TRBV18|NA
TGTGCCAGCTCACCCGGACTAGGGAACAGTAACTATGGCTACACCTTC
CASSPGLGNSNYGYTF
>TRBJ2-2|NA|TRBV27|few
TGTGCCAGCAGTTTAGAGGTTGCAGGGCTTCGCGCCTGGCCCGGGGAGCTGTTTTTT
CASSLEVAGLRAWPGELFF
>TRBJ2-3|TRBD1|TRBV3-1/TRBV3-2|NA
TGTGCCAGCAGCCCGGTACAGGGGGCAATATATACGCAGTATTTT
CASSPVQGAIYTQYF
>TRBJ1-2|NA|TRBV15|NA
TGTGCCACCAGCAGTGCAGGGGCTGGCTATGGCTACACCTTC
CATSSAGAGYGYTF
>TRBJ2-7|NA|TRBV5-5|NA
TGTGCCAGCAGCTTGTCAAGACACGGATACGAGCAGTACTTC
CASSLSRHGYEQYF
>TRBJ2-3|NA|TRBV11-3|NA
TGTGCCAGCACCGAGGGGAGGTCAACAGATACGCAGTATTTT
CASTEGRSTDTQYF
>TRBJ1-4|NA|TRBV7-8|many
TGTGCCAGCAGTCATAGGACAAGATTAGCAACTAATGAAAAACTGTTTTTT
CASSHRTRLATNEKLFF
>TRBJ2-5|TRBD2|TRBV19|NA
TGTGCCAGTAGTGTTGGACTAGCGGGGGGGCAAGAGACCCAGTACTTC
CASSVGLAGGQETQYF
>TRBJ2-2|TRBD1|TRBV2|NA
TGTGCCAGCAGTGAGACAGGGGGCGAGGGGGAGCTGTTTTTT
CASSETGGEGELFF
>TRBJ2-2|TRBD1|TRBV6-5|few
TGTGCCAGCAGGAAGGGGACAGGTTTGACGTGGGAGCTGTTTTTT
CASRKGTGLTWELFF
>TRBJ1-6|NA|TRBV30|NA
TGTGCCTGGACCGACGGGGACTGGCTTAATTCACCCCTCCACTTT
CAWTDGDWLNSPLHF
>TRBJ1-1|NA|TRBV28|NA
TGTGCCAGCAGTCCAGCAGGGAACACTGAAGCTTTCTTT
CASSPAGNTEAFF
>TRBJ2-2|NA|TRBV11-2|NA
TGTGCCAGCAGCTCGCTCGGCTTGCGGCTTAACACCGGGGAGCTGTTTTTT
CASSSLGLRLNTGELFF
>TRBJ2-5|TRBD2|TRBV19|few
TGTGCCAGTAGTGCCCTAGCGGGAGGCCGTACACAAGAGACCCAGTACTTC
CASSALAGGRTQETQYF
>TRBJ2-1|NA|TRBV15|NA
TGTGCCACCAGCACAGGTCTCGAGCGGGCAGTTTACAATGAGCAGTTCTTC
CATSTGLERAVYNEQFF
>TRBJ2-5|NA|TRBV29-1|NA
TGCAGCGTTGAAGCGGGGGGCTGGGAGACCCAGTACTTC
CSVEAGGWETQYF
>TRBJ2-4|NA|TRBV6-5|NA
TGTGCCAGCAAAGGACTTTCAATAGCCAAAAACATTCAGTACTTC
CASKGLSIAKNIQYF
>TRBJ1-1|NA|TRBV16|many
TGTGCCAGCAGCCCCACCGGGAGGGACACTGAAGCTTTCTTT
CASSPTGRDTEAFF
>TRBJ2-7|TRBD1|TRBV12-3/TRBV12-4|NA
TGTGCCAGCAGTCCGACAGGGGGAAACGAGCAGTACTTC
CASSPTGGNEQYF
>TRBJ2-2|TRBD2|TRBV12-5|once
TGTGCTGGCCCGAATCCCGTGGCGGGGGGGAACACCGGGGAGCTGTTTTTT
CAGPNPVAGGNTGELFF
>TRBJ2-1|NA|TRBV7-2|NA
TGTGCCAGCAGCCCTCCTAGCGATGGCTACAATGAGCAGTTCTTC
CASSPPSDGYNEQFF
>TRBJ1-1|NA|TRBV15|NA
TGTGCCACCAGGGGGCAGGGGTTGACTTTCTTT
CATRGQGLTFF
>TRBJ1-1|NA|TRBV5-1|NA
TGCGCCAGCAGCTCTCCACCCTCATCTATCGCTTTCTTT
CASSSPPSSIAFF
>TRBJ1-5|NA|TRBV18|NA
TGTGCCAGCTCACCTGGGGTTGCGACCGGCGGGCAGCCCCAGCATTTT
CASSPGVATGGQPQHF
>TRBJ1-2|NA|TRBV7-9|NA
TGTGCCAGCAGCTTAACAGGTTTGCGTCAGAACTATGGCTACACCTTC
CASSLTGLRQNYGYTF
>TRBJ2-7|TRBD1|TRBV11-2|NA
TGTGCCAGCACCGAGGACAGGGGGTCATACGAGCAGTACTTC
CASTEDRGSYEQYF
>TRBJ2-3|NA|TRBV27|few
TGTGCCAGCAGAGAGGGAGAGTGGGCAGATACGCAGTATTTT
CASREGEWADTQYF
>TRBJ1-1|NA|TRBV29-1|NA
TGCAGCGTTGGAATGGTTATAGGGGCTGAAGCTTTCTTT
CSVGMVIGAEAFF
>TRBJ1-2|NA|TRBV6-5|NA
TGTGCCAGCAGTTACTCGGGCGCAGGCTACACCTTC
CASSYSGAGYTF
>TRBJ2-1|TRBD2|TRBV10-2|NA
TGCGCCAGCAGTGAGTCAACTAGCGGGGGGCATGAGCAGTTCTTC
CASSESTSGGHEQFF
>TRBJ2-2|TRBD2|TRBV7-2|NA
TGTGCCAGCAGCTTAGATTTAGCGGGACCTAACACCGGGGAGCTGTTTTTT
CASSLDLAGPNTGELFF